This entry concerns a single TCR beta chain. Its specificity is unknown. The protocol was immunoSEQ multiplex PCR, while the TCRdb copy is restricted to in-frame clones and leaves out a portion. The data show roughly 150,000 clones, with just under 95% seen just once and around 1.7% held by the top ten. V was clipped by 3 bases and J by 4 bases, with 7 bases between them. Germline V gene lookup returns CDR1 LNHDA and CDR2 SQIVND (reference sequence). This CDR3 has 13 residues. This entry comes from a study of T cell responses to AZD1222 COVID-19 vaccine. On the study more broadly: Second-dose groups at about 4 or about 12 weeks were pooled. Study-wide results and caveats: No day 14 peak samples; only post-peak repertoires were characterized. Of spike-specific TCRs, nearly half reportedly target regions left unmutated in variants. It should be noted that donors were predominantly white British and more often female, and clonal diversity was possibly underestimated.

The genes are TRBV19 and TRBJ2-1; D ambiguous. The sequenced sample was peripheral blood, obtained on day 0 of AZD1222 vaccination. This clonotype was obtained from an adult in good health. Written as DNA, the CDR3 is TGTGCCAGTAGTATTGGTGGGTACAATGAGCAGTTCTTC. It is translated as CASSIGGYNEQFF.